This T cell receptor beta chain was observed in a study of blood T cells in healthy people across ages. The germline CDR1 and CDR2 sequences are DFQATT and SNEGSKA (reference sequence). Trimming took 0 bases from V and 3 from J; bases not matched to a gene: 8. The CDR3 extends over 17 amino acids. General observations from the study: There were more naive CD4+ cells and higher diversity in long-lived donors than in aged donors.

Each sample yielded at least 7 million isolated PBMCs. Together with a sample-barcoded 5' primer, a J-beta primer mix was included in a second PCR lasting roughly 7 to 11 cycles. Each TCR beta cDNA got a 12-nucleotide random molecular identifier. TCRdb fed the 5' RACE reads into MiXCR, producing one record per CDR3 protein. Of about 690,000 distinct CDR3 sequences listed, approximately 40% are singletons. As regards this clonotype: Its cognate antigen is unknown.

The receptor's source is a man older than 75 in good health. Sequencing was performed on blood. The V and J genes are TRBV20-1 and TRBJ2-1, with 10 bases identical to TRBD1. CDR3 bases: TGCAGTGCTAGAGAACCCTTCCGGGACAGGGGCTACAATGAGCAGTTCTTC. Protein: CSAREPFRDRGYNEQFF.